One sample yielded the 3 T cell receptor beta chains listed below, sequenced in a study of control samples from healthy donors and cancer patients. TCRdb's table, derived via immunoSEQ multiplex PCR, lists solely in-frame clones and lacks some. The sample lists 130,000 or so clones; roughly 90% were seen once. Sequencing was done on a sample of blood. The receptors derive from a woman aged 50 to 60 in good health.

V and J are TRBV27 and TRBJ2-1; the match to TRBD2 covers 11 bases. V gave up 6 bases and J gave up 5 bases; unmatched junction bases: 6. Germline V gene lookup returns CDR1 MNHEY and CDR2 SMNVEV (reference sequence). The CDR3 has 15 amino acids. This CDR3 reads CASRYRLAGNNEQFF. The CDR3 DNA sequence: TGTGCCAGCAGATACAGACTAGCGGGGAACAATGAGCAGTTCTTC.

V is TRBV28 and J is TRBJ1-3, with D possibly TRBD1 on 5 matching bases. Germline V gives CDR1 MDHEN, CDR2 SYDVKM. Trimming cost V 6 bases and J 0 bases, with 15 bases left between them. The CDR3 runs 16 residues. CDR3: CASSPGLTSSGNTIYF. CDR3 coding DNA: TGTGCCAGCAGCCCGGGACTTACGAGCTCTGGAAACACCATATATTTT.

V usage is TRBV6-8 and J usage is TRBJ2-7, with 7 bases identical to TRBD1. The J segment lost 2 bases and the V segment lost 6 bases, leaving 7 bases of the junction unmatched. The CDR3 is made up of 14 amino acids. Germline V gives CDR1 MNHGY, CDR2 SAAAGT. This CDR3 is CASRQNGTAYEQYF. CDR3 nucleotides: TGTGCCAGCAGGCAGAACGGGACAGCCTACGAGCAGTACTTC.